This T cell receptor (beta chain) is drawn from a study of cytomegalovirus exposure and HLA in healthy donors. PCR used 60 Vbeta primers and 13 Jbeta primers. The data were produced by immunoSEQ multiplex PCR, yet TCRdb's version contains in-frame clones alone and is incomplete. The sample consists of under 300,000 clones, about nine tenths of them appearing once. This clone was observed a single time. The antigen is undetermined. Broader study findings: Serostatus for CMV was the only available immune exposure information.

The CDR3 is 15 amino acids. Germline V gene lookup returns CDR1 SGHTS and CDR2 YDEGEE. Germline trimming cut 0 bases from V and 8 bases from J; bases unmatched to any gene: 5. The genes are TRBV5-8 and TRBJ2-1, with 10 positions matching TRBD1. The specimen sequenced was PBMCs. This clonotype was obtained from a man aged 35 to 55 in good health and CMV-seropositive. The CDR3 loop reads CASSLGQGALDEQFF. CDR3 bases: TGTGCCAGCAGCTTGGGACAGGGGGCTCTCGATGAGCAGTTCTTC.